The rows below give T cell receptor beta chains drawn from one sample of a study of monozygotic twins with inflammatory bowel disease. TCRdb reprocessed the 5' RACE reads; each CDR3 protein has one entry and no DNA is given. This sample's table has a few hundred thousand distinct CDR3 sequences. Source material: blood. These TCRs come from a human donor with ulcerative colitis or Crohn's disease, or a healthy co-twin of an affected twin (not recorded which). The CDR3 runs from the conserved cysteine through the conserved F or W.

len	v_gene	j_gene	CDR3aa
16	TRBV9	TRBJ2-5	CASSVGGGGAYETQYF
13	TRBV20-1	TRBJ2-7	CSVGGPYYYEQYF
15	TRBV7-2	TRBJ1-4	CASSPRQGVNEKLFF
17	TRBV7-2	TRBJ2-7	CASSTIPPGGRATEQYF
13	TRBV4-3	TRBJ2-3	CASSQRDTDTQYF
14	TRBV6-1	TRBJ2-5	CASSPRHVQETQYF
12	TRBV6-6	TRBJ1-1	CASSYSAEEAFF
13	TRBV6-2/TRBV6-3	TRBJ2-5	CASSRQERNSQYF
17	TRBV18	TRBJ2-3	CASSPPKGSPTGDTQYF
14	TRBV20-1	TRBJ2-7	CSARTGGRSYEQYF
16	TRBV18	TRBJ2-1	CASSPPGTKSYNEQFF
14	TRBV20-1	TRBJ1-1	CSARDARRNTEAFF
15	TRBV20-1	TRBJ2-5	CSATPGGLGKETQYF
16	TRBV5-1	TRBJ1-2	CASSLFGQGDNYGYTF
13	TRBV5-4	TRBJ2-4	CASSLAGWDIQYF
17	TRBV7-8	TRBJ1-5	CASSLGMVGAINQPQHF
16	TRBV10-3	TRBJ2-2	CAISESTRGNTGELFF
13	TRBV7-6	TRBJ2-5	CASSLATEETQYF
16	TRBV7-9	TRBJ2-1	CASSFLLAGGINEQFF
12	TRBV30	TRBJ2-3	CAWKSLSDTQYF
12	TRBV7-9	TRBJ1-6	CASSSRWSPLHF
13	TRBV20-1	TRBJ1-4	CSARTQGGEKLFF
14	TRBV7-3	TRBJ2-1	CASSPTGVYNEQFF
15	TRBV6-5	TRBJ1-3	CASSYSGSSGNTIYF
18	TRBV11-2	TRBJ2-3	CASSRSGTGGSSTDTQYF
14	TRBV20-1	TRBJ1-6	CSAQSSLYNSPLHF
14	TRBV20-1	TRBJ2-5	CSASFGGWEETQYF
14	TRBV9	TRBJ2-2	CASSVGQHTGELFF
13	TRBV5-1	TRBJ1-2	CASSSGHGYGYTF
13	TRBV6-2/TRBV6-3	TRBJ2-5	CASSYVLEETQYF
16	TRBV7-8	TRBJ2-7	CASSSESGTEAYEQYF
17	TRBV11-1	TRBJ1-6	CASSDPGRSSYNSPLHF
16	TRBV20-1	TRBJ2-7	CSARPITWGANDEQYF
13	TRBV7-2	TRBJ1-2	CASSLDGFRGYTF
15	TRBV5-6	TRBJ1-5	CASSLAAGDTQPQHF
11	TRBV6-4	TRBJ1-2	CASSGGGQVLF
17	TRBV20-1	TRBJ2-1	CSADYRPSGLAGNEQFF
18	TRBV12-5	TRBJ2-1	CASGLVQTSGGAFGEQFF
11	TRBV20-1	TRBJ1-4	CSARVIEKLFF
14	TRBV4-1	TRBJ1-4	CASSPRAFNEKLFF
14	TRBV20-1	TRBJ2-1	CSAREDREYNEQFF
13	TRBV27	TRBJ1-2	CASSPDRVKGYTF
15	TRBV12-3/TRBV12-4	TRBJ2-1	CASSFPGGVNNEQFF
19	TRBV15	TRBJ2-1	CATSRDRTGRGWSYNVQFF
15	TRBV6-5	TRBJ2-1	CASSYSAGQDFEQFF
14	TRBV5-1	TRBJ2-7	CASSLGQTSYEQYF
15	TRBV7-3	TRBJ2-1	CASSFSQGPYNEQFF
16	TRBV4-3	TRBJ2-7	CASSQDRVVQTYEQYF
14	TRBV4-1	TRBJ2-5	CASSQPIGSVAQYF
11	TRBV6-6	TRBJ2-5	CASLGAVAQYF